This is a list of T cell receptor beta chains from one sample in a study of cytomegalovirus exposure and HLA in healthy donors. Assay: immunoSEQ multiplex PCR; the TCRdb copy retains only in-frame clones and omits some. The table has approximately 81,000 clones, 70% to 85% seen once. Sequences were obtained from PBMCs. All receptors derive from a woman between 50 and 59 years old in good health and CMV-seronegative. Both conserved end residues are part of each CDR3. D genes are given only for firm matches. A row's size may be missing; if present it is once, few, many or a size class.

-	TRBD2	TRBJ2-1	TRBV5-1	CASSLLAGGLDEQFF	TGCGCCAGCAGCCTCCTAGCGGGGGGGCTCGATGAGCAGTTCTTC
-	TRBD1	TRBJ1-2	TRBV5-6	CASFPGQGFGYTF	TGTGCCAGCTTCCCGGGACAGGGATTTGGCTACACCTTC
-	TRBD1	TRBJ1-2	TRBV9	CATGGAWGYTF	TGTGCCACAGGGGGCGCATGGGGCTACACCTTC
-	TRBD1	TRBJ1-1	TRBV5-4	CASSPTGQKNTEAFF	TGTGCCAGCAGCCCGACGGGACAGAAAAACACTGAAGCTTTCTTT
once	-	TRBJ2-1	TRBV6-6	CASNQGSGAYNEQFF	TGTGCCAGCAATCAGGGCTCGGGGGCCTACAATGAGCAGTTCTTC
-	TRBD1	TRBJ2-5	TRBV29-1	CSVRTGTQGPSYDQYF	TGCAGCGTCAGGACAGGTACACAGGGACCTAGCTACGATCAGTACTTC
-	-	TRBJ1-3	TRBV6-5	CASRPAALSGNTIYF	TGTGCCAGCAGACCCGCGGCTCTCTCTGGAAACACCATATATTTT
-	TRBD1	TRBJ1-2	TRBV18	CASSNQQDRGRLVRYTF	TGTGCCAGCTCCAACCAACAGGACAGGGGGCGTTTGGTCCGATACACCTTC
-	-	TRBJ1-4	TRBV6-5	CASSPTEAGKLFF	TGTGCCAGCAGTCCGACTGAGGCGGGCAAACTGTTTTTT
-	-	TRBJ1-1	TRBV19	CASSIRQTLNTEAFF	TGTGCCAGTAGTATTAGACAGACCCTGAACACTGAAGCTTTCTTT
-	-	TRBJ1-2	TRBV25-1	CASSEPGGTNYGYTF	TGTGCCAGCAGTGAGCCTGGCGGTACTAACTATGGCTACACCTTC
-	TRBD2	TRBJ2-3	TRBV7-3	CASSSGLAGVLDTQYF	TGTGCCAGCAGCTCGGGACTAGCGGGAGTTTTAGATACGCAGTATTTT
-	TRBD2	TRBJ2-3	TRBV6-6	CASSTQTSGRLNTQYF	TGTGCCAGCAGCACCCAGACTAGCGGGAGGTTAAATACGCAGTATTTT
-	-	TRBJ1-3	TRBV30	CAWRALRDTRSGNTIYF	TGTGCCTGGAGAGCCCTCCGGGACACCCGATCTGGAAACACCATATATTTT
-	TRBD1	TRBJ1-1	TRBV7-6	CASRSAGGVGTEAFF	TGTGCCAGCAGGTCCGCAGGGGGCGTCGGCACTGAAGCTTTCTTT
few	-	TRBJ1-6	TRBV5-1	CASSLEGQGGSPLHF	TGCGCCAGCAGCTTGGAGGGCCAAGGGGGATCACCCCTCCACTTT
-	-	TRBJ1-2	TRBV10-2	CASSDEGAYGYTF	TGCGCCAGCAGTGATGAGGGCGCCTATGGCTACACCTTC
-	-	TRBJ2-1	TRBV7-3	CASSLTGAEQFF	TGTGCCAGCAGCTTAACGGGGGCTGAGCAGTTCTTC
-	-	TRBJ1-1	TRBV28	CASTVNPRDEGRAFF	TGTGCCAGCACCGTCAACCCCCGGGATGAAGGAAGGGCTTTCTTT
-	TRBD2	TRBJ2-5	TRBV6-5	CASSSAGGETQYF	TGTGCCAGCAGTTCAGCGGGAGGAGAGACCCAGTACTTC
-	TRBD1	TRBJ2-7	TRBV10-1	CASSEPGGAFYEQYF	TGCGCCAGCAGTGAGCCAGGGGGCGCGTTCTACGAGCAGTACTTC
-	-	TRBJ1-2	TRBV6-5	CASGSPFLRYGYTF	TGTGCCAGCGGCTCTCCCTTTCTCCGCTATGGCTACACCTTC
-	-	TRBJ2-7	TRBV5-1	CASSQTGDSRRIDQYF	TGCGCCAGCAGCCAAACAGGGGACTCGCGACGAATTGATCAGTACTTC